The following is a TCR beta chain sequence with its context. The antigen remains undetermined. The sample is drawn from a study of blood T cells in healthy people across ages. Study details: Capture by template switching was about one barcoded beta molecule per two T cells. Study-wide results and limits: Possibly, changes in expanded clonotypes were confounded because donor CMV status was unknown.

A second PCR of about 7 to 11 cycles used a sample-barcoded 5' primer and a J-beta primer mix. TCRdb called the 5' RACE reads again in MiXCR, with one record for every CDR3 protein. The sample holds 1.5 million to 2 million distinct CDR3 sequences, about 30% seen once. The specimen sequenced was blood. This TCR was recovered from a woman aged 30 to 39 in good health.

The CDR3, as DNA: TGCGCCAGCAGCTACAAAGCGGACAGACCCTTCTCGATGAACACTGAAGCTTTCTTT. Translating it yields CASSYKADRPFSMNTEAFF. The J gene is TRBJ1-1, the V gene TRBV5-1, with D perhaps TRBD1 (6 bases). Looked up from germline, CDR1 is SGHRS and CDR2 is YFSETQ. V dropped 3 bases and J dropped 0 bases, with 24 bases sitting between them. The CDR3 is 19 amino acids.